The entry that follows covers one T cell receptor beta chain sequence. A library made for alpha chains picked up this beta chain off target, so its size means little. TCRdb reprocessed the RT-PCR reads with MiXCR, giving one entry per CDR3 protein. The sample yields about 6,500 distinct CDR3 sequences, 91% seen once. V shed 1 base and J shed 0 bases, with 6 bases lying between them. The CDR3 sequence is 13 residues long. Germline V lookup: CDR1 DFQATT, CDR2 SNEGSKA (reference sequence). The receptor was isolated from a female donor in good health, serving as a healthy control. Sequences were obtained from memory CD4+ T cells from blood. V and J are TRBV20-1 and TRBJ1-1; D is undetermined. CDR3 sequence (DNA): TGCAGTGCTAGAGGCACGTTGAACACTGAAGCTTTCTTT. The encoded protein is CSARGTLNTEAFF.